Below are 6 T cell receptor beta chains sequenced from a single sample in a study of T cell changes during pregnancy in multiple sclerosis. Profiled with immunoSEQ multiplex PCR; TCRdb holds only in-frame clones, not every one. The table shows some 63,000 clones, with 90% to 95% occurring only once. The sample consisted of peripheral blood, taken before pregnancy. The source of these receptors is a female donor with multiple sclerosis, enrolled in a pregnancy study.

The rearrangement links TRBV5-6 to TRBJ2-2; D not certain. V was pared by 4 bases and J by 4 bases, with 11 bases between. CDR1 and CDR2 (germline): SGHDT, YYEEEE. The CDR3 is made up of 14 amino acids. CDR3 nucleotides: TGTGCCAGCAGCCTGTACAGACCCACCGGGGAGCTGTTTTTT. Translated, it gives CASSLYRPTGELFF.

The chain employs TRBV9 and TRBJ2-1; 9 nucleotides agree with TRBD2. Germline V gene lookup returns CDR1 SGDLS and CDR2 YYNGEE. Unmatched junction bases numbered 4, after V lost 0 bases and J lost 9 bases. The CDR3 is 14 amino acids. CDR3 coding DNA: TGTGCCAGCAGCGTAGTAGGACTAGCGAGTGAGCAGTTCTTC. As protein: CASSVVGLASEQFF.

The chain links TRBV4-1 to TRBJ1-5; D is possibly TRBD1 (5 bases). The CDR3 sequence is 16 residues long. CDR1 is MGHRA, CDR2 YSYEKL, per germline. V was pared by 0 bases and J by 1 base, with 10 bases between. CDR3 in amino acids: CASSQDGGGSNQPQHF. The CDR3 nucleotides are TGCGCCAGCAGCCAAGATGGGGGGGGGAGCAATCAGCCCCAGCATTTT.

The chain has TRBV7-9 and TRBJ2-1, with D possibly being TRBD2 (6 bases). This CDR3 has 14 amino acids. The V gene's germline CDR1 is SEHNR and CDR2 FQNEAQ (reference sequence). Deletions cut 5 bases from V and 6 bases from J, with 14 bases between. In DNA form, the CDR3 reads TGTGCCAGCAGCGCCCTGGGGGGAGTCAATGAGCAGTTCTTC. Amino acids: CASSALGGVNEQFF.

The CDR3 sequence: CASSQERTGVTDTQYF. Written as DNA, the CDR3 is TGCGCCAGCAGCCAAGAGAGGACGGGGGTGACAGATACGCAGTATTTT. The chain has TRBV4-1 and TRBJ2-3, with a weak D call TRBD2 (6 bases). Germline V gene data show CDR1 as MGHRA and CDR2 as YSYEKL. V lost 0 bases and J lost 3, with 13 bases in between. This CDR3 region has 16 residues.

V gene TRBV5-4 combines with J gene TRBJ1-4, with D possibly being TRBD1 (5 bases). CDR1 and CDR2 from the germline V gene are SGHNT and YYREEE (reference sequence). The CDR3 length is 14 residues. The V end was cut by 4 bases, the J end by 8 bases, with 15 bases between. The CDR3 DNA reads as TGTGCCAGCAGCCAGTCGCAGGGCGGAGAAAAACTGTTTTTT. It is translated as CASSQSQGGEKLFF.